Included here is one TCR beta chain sequence, with context. The assay was immunoSEQ multiplex PCR, and TCRdb's table has in-frame clones only and misses some. This table holds 25,000 to 35,000 clones, roughly four fifths found once. This entry belongs to a study of T cells in narcolepsy. The CDR3 spans 15 residues. After removal of 6 bases from V and 1 base from J, the junction contained 10 bases not matched to a gene. Germline values: CDR1 SQVTM, CDR2 ANQGSEA. This chain connects TRBV29-1 to TRBJ1-1, with TRBD1 matching 8 bases. This clonotype originated in a human donor with narcolepsy. The sequencing sample was made of CD45RA- memory CD4+ T cells from PBMCs. CDR3: CSVGGQTGANTEAFF. CDR3 nucleotides: TGCAGCGTCGGTGGTCAGACAGGGGCGAACACTGAAGCTTTCTTT.